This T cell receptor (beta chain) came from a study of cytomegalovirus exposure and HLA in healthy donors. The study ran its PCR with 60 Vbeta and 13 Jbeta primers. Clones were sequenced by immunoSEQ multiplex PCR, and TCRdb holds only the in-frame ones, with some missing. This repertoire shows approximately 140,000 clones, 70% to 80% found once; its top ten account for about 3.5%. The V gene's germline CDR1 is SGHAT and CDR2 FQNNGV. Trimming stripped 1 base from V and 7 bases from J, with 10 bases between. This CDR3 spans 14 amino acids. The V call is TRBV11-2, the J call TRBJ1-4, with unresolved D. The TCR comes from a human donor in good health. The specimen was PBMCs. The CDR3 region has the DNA TGTGCCAGCAGCTTAGGATCCGGTATTGAAAAACTGTTTTTT. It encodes CASSLGSGIEKLFF.